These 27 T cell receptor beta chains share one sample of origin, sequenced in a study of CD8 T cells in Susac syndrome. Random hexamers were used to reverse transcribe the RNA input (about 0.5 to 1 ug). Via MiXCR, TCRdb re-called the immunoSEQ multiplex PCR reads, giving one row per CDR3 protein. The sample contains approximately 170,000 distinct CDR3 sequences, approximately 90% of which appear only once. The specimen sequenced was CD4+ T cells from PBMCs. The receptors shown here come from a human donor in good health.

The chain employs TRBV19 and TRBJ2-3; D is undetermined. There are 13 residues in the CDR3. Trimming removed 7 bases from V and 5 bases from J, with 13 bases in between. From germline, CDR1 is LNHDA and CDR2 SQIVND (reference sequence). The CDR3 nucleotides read TGTGCCAGTACTTCGTCAGGTGAAGATACGCAGTATTTT. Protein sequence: CASTSSGEDTQYF.

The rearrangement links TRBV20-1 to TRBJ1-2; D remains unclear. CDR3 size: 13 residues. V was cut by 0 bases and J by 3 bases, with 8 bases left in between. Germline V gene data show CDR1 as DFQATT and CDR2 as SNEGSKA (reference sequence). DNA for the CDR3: TGCAGTGCTAGAGATCAGGCAGACTATGGCTACACCTTC. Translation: CSARDQADYGYTF.

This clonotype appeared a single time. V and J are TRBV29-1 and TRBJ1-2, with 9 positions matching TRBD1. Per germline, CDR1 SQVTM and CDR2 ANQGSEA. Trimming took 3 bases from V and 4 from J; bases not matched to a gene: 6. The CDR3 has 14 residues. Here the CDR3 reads CSVDIGQGSYGYTF. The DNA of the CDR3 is TGCAGCGTTGATATTGGACAGGGGAGCTATGGCTACACCTTC. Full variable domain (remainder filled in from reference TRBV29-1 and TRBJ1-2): SAVISQKPSRDICQRGTSLTIQCQVDSQVTMMFWYRQQPGQSLTLIATANQGSEATYESGFVIDKFPISRPNLTFSTLTVSNMSPEDSSIYLCSVDIGQGSYGYTFGSGTRLTVV.

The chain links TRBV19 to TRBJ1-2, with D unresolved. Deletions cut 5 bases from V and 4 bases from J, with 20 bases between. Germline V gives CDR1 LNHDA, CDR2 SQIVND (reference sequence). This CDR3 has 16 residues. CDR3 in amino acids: CASSPEGHLSGYGYTF. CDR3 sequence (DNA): TGTGCCAGTAGTCCAGAGGGCCACTTAAGTGGCTATGGCTACACCTTC.

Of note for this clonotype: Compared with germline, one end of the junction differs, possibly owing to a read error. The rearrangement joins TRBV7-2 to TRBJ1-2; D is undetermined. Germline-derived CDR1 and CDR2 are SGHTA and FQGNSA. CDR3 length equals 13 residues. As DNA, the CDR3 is TGTGCCAGCAGCTTATTCAGCGGGCAGGTTCAAGCCTTC. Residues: CASSLFSGQVQAF.

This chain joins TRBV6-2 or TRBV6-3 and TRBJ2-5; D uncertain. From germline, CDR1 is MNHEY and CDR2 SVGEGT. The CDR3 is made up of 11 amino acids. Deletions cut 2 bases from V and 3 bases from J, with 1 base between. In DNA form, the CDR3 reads TGTGCCAGCAGTTACAAAGAGACCCAGTACTTC. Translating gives CASSYKETQYF.

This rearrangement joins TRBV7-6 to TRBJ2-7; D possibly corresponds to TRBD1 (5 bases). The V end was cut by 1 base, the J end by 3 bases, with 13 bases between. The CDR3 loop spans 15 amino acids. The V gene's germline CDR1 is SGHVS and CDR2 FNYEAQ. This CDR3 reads CASSLGQGGNYEQYF. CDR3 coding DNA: TGTGCCAGCAGCTTAGGGCAGGGTGGGAACTACGAGCAGTACTTC.

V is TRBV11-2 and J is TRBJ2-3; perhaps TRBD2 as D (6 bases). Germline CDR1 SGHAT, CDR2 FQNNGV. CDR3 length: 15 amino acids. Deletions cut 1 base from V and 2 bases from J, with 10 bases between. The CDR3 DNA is TGTGCCAGCAGCTTAGTGGGAGGTAACACAGATACGCAGTATTTT. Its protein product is CASSLVGGNTDTQYF.

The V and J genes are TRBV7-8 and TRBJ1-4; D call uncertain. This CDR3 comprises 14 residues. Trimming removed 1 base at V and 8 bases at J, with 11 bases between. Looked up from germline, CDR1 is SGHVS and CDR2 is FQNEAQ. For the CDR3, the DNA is TGTGCCAGCAGCTTAGGTGGGGTTGGCGAAAAACTGTTTTTT. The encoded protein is CASSLGGVGEKLFF.

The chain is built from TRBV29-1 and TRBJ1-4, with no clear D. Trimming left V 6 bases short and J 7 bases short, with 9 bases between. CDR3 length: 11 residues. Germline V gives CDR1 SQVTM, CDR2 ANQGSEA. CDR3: CSVRVFEKLFF. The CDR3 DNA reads TGCAGCGTGCGGGTATTTGAAAAACTGTTTTTT. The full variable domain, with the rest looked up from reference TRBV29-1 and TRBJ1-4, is SAVISQKPSRDICQRGTSLTIQCQVDSQVTMMFWYRQQPGQSLTLIATANQGSEATYESGFVIDKFPISRPNLTFSTLTVSNMSPEDSSIYLCSVRVFEKLFFGSGTQLSVL.

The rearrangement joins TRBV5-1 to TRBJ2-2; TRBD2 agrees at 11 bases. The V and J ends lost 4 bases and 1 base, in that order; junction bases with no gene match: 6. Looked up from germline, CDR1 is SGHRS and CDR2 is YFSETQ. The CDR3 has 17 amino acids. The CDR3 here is CASSLQGTSGNTGELFF. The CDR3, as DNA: TGCGCCAGCAGCCTCCAAGGGACTAGCGGGAACACCGGGGAGCTGTTTTTT.

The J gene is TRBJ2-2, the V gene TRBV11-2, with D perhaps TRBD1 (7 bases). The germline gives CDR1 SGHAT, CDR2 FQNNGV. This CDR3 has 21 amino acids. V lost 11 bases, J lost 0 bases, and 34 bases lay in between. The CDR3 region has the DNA TGTGCCGGGGGGCCCCGGCCACTAAGGGGGCTGGCAGGGACGAACACCGGGGAGCTGTTTTTT. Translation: CAGGPRPLRGLAGTNTGELFF.

The CDR3 nucleotides read TGTGCCAGTAGTATAGGACAGGGGAAAGGTCAGCCCCAGCATTTT. Translating gives CASSIGQGKGQPQHF. The chain has TRBV19 and TRBJ1-5, with 8 bases fitting TRBD1. In germline, CDR1 is LNHDA, CDR2 SQIVND (reference sequence). V shed 1 base and J 6 bases; nucleotides not matched to a gene: 5. The CDR3 extends over 15 amino acids. The whole variable domain, remainder taken from reference TRBV19 and TRBJ1-5, is DGGITQSPKYLFRKEGQNVTLSCEQNLNHDAMYWYRQDPGQGLRLIYYSQIVNDFQKGDIAEGYSVSREKKESFPLTVTSAQKNPTAFYLCASSIGQGKGQPQHFGDGTRLSIL.

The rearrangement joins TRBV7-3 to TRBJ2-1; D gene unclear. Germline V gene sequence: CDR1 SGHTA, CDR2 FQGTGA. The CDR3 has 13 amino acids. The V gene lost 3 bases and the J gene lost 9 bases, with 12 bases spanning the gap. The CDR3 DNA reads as TGTGCCAGCAGCTTGCCCGGCGGCCTTGAGCAGTTCTTC. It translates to CASSLPGGLEQFF.

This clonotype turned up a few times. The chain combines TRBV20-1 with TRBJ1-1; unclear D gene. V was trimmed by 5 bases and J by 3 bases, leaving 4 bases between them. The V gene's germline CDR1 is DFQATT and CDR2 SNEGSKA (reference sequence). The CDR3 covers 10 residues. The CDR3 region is CSALDTEAFF. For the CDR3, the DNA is TGCAGTGCTCTGGACACTGAAGCTTTCTTT.

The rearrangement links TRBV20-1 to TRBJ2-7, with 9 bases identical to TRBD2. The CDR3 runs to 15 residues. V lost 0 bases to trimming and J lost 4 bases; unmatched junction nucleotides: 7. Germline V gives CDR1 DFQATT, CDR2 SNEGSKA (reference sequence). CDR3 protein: CSARELAGGRYEQYF. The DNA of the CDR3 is TGCAGTGCTAGAGAGTTGGCGGGGGGGCGATACGAGCAGTACTTC.

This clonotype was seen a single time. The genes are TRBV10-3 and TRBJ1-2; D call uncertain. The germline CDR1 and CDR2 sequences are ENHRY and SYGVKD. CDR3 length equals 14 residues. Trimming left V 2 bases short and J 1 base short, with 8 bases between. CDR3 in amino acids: CAISENGVNYGYTF. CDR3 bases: TGTGCCATCAGTGAGAACGGGGTTAACTATGGCTACACCTTC.

The CDR3 loop is CASSLQGDSATDTQYF. The DNA for the CDR3 is TGCGCCAGCAGCTTACAGGGGGATAGTGCGACAGATACGCAGTATTTT. The gene calls are TRBV5-1 and TRBJ2-3; 8 bases align to TRBD1. The CDR3 sequence is 16 residues long. The germline CDR1 and CDR2 sequences are SGHRS and YFSETQ. V gave up 2 bases and J gave up 3 bases; unmatched junction bases: 8.

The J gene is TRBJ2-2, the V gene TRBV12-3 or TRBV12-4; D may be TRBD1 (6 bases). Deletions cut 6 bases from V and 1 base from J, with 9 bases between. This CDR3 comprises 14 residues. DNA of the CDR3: TGTGCCAGCAGGAAACAGGGGAACACCGGGGAGCTGTTTTTT. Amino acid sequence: CASRKQGNTGELFF.

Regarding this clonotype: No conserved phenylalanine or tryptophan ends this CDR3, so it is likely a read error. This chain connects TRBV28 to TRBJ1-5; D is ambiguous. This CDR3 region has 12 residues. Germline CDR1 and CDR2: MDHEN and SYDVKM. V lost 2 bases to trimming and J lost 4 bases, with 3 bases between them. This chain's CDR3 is CASSLENQPQHV. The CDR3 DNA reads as TGTGCCAGCAGTTTAGAGAATCAGCCCCAGCATGTT.

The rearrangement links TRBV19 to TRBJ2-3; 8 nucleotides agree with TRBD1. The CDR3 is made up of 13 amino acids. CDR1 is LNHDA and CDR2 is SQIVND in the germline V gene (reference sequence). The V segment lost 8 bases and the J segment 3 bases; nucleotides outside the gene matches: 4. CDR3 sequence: CASCGQGTDTQYF. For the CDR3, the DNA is TGTGCCAGTTGTGGACAGGGAACAGATACGCAGTATTTT.

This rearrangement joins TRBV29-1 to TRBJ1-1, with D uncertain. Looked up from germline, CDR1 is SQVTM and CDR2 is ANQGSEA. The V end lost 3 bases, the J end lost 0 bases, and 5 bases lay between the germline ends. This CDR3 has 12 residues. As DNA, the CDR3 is TGCAGCGTTGACGCGGTGAACACTGAAGCTTTCTTT. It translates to CSVDAVNTEAFF.

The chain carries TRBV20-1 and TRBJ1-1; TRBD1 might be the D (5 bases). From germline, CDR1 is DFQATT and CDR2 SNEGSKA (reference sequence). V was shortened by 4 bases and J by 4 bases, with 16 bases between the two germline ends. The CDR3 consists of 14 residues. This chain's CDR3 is CSATPTGRPTEAFF. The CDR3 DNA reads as TGCAGTGCTACTCCAACAGGACGCCCCACTGAAGCTTTCTTT.

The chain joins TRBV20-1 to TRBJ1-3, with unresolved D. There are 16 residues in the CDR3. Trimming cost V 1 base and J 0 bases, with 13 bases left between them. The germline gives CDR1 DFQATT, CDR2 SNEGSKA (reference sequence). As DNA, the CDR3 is TGCAGTGCTAGAGTCATTGCCGTTGACTCTGGAAACACCATATATTTT. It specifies CSARVIAVDSGNTIYF.

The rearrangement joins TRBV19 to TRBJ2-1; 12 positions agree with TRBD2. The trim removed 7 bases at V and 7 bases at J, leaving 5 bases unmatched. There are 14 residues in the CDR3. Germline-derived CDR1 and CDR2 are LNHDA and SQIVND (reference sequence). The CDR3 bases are TGTGCCAGTAAGGTGGGGACTAGCGGGAATGAGCAGTTCTTC. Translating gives CASKVGTSGNEQFF.

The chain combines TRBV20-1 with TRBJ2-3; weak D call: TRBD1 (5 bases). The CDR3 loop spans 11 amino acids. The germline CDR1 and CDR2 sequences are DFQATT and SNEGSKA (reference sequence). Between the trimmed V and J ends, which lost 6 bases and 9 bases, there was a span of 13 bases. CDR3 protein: CSAGSPGTQYF. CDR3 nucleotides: TGCAGTGCCGGATCCCCAGGGACGCAGTATTTT.

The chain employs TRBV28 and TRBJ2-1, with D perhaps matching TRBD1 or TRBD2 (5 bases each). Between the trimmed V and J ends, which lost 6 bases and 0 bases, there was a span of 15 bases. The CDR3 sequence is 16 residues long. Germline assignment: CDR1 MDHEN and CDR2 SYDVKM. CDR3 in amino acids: CASRTGTRSSYNEQFF. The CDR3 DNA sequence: TGTGCCAGCAGAACCGGGACCCGGAGCTCCTACAATGAGCAGTTCTTC.